This T cell receptor beta chain was retrieved from a study of PD-L1 blockade in urothelial cancer. In the study overall: Dosed intravenously at 1,200 mg every 3 weeks, atezolizumab was initiated by patients at some point between 2014 and 2016. T cell content in blood samples showed a median of around 140,000.

As for time point: pretreatment peripheral blood. Study-wide findings and caveats: Durable-benefit cases showed more tumor-associated blood clone expansion at 3 weeks.

Each PCR reaction had synthetic TCR analog templates spiked into it. Method: immunoSEQ multiplex PCR; TCRdb's copy keeps in-frame clones and lacks some. The repertoire consists of about 93,000 clones, with 90% occurring once and the leading ten covering around 1.6%. To note about this clone: Its antigen is not known.

V shed 2 bases, J shed 0 bases, and the junction held 2 bases outside the gene matches. The germline gives CDR1 SGHAT, CDR2 FQDESV (reference sequence). This CDR3 is built from 16 residues. The sequences come from PBMCs, collected around atezolizumab (anti-PD-L1) treatment. This clonotype was sampled from a man between 60 and 75 years old with urothelial cancer. The genes are TRBV11-1 and TRBJ2-5; 11 bases fit TRBD2. The CDR3 sequence: CASSLMGLADQETQYF. The CDR3 coding sequence is TGTGCCAGCAGCTTAATGGGACTAGCGGACCAAGAGACCCAGTACTTC.